The TCR beta chain under discussion was sequenced for a study of T cell responses to AZD1222 COVID-19 vaccine. CDR1 SGHRS and CDR2 YFSETQ come from the germline V gene. V was cut by 2 bases and J by 8 bases, with 16 bases left in between. The CDR3 extends over 14 amino acids. Produced via immunoSEQ multiplex PCR; TCRdb's table is partial and in-frame only. The table has about 89,000 clones, around nine tenths seen once. The sequence was collected from an adult in good health. This rearrangement joins TRBV5-1 to TRBJ1-1; TRBD1 might be the D (5 bases). This specimen consisted of peripheral blood, obtained on day 0 of MenACWY control vaccination. CDR3 DNA: TGCGCCAGCAGCTTATCGCTATGGGACGACGAAGCTTTCTTT. Translated: CASSLSLWDDEAFF.